The 25 T cell receptor beta chains below were found in one sample sequenced in a study of Ad26.COV2.S vaccination and SARS-CoV-2 variants. The method was immunoSEQ multiplex PCR; TCRdb's version includes in-frame clones alone and lacks a portion of them. The sample comprises more than 400,000 clones, about 92% of which are singletons, and about 1.7% rests with the top ten. Treatment reported: 19 received Ad26.COV2.S at low or high dose, single or two shots; several received placebo; per-sample allocation not given. The investigators took samples on day 63 after the first vaccine or placebo injection. This material consisted of peripheral blood, taken in a trial of Ad26.COV2.S vaccine versus placebo. These TCRs come from a person aged 18-65 years who received the Ad26.COV2.S COVID-19 vaccine or a placebo.

The chain is built from TRBV7-2 and TRBJ2-7; 11 bases agree with TRBD1. The V and J ends lost 5 bases and 6 bases, in that order; junction bases with no gene match: 6. The CDR3 spans 14 residues. Germline CDR1 and CDR2: SGHTA and FQGNSA. The CDR3 region is CASSERDRGAEQYF. The CDR3, as DNA: TGTGCCAGCAGCGAACGGGACAGGGGGGCCGAGCAGTACTTC.

CDR3 coding DNA: TGTGCCAGTAGTATGGCCGGGACAGAAGACTATGGCTACACCTTC. Its protein is CASSMAGTEDYGYTF. The rearrangement joins TRBV19 to TRBJ1-2, with 7 nucleotides matching TRBD1. J gave up 3 bases and V 3 bases, and 7 bases lay outside the gene matches. CDR1 is LNHDA and CDR2 is SQIVND in the germline V gene (reference sequence). CDR3 length: 15 residues.

The chain has TRBV6-4 and TRBJ1-5, with 12 bases matching TRBD1. The V segment lost 5 bases and the J segment 6 bases; nucleotides outside the gene matches: 5. Germline V gene lookup returns CDR1 MRHNA and CDR2 SNTAGT. The CDR3 has 15 residues. The DNA of the CDR3 is TGTGCCAGCAGTAGGGACAGGGGGCCAGGTCAGCCCCAGCATTTT. It is translated as CASSRDRGPGQPQHF.

The genes are TRBV7-9 and TRBJ2-3; 8 bases map to TRBD2. Germline V gene sequence: CDR1 SEHNR, CDR2 FQNEAQ (reference sequence). Trimming removed 2 bases from V and 2 bases from J; junction bases left unmatched: 9. This CDR3 spans 17 amino acids. DNA of the CDR3: TGTGCCAGCAGCTTATCAAAGGCGGGGGGAGTCACAGATACGCAGTATTTT. This encodes CASSLSKAGGVTDTQYF. Filled out from reference TRBV7-9 and TRBJ2-3, the complete variable domain reads DTGVSQNPRHKITKRGQNVTFRCDPISEHNRLYWYRQTLGQGPEFLTYFQNEAQLEKSRLLSDRFSAERPKGSFSTLEIQRTEQGDSAMYLCASSLSKAGGVTDTQYFGPGTRLTVL.

The J gene is TRBJ1-1, the V gene TRBV4-3, with D unresolved. The ends were cut back, 0 bases at V and 1 base at J, with 9 bases in the middle. Germline loops: CDR1 LGHNA, CDR2 YSLEER. The CDR3 is made up of 15 amino acids. CDR3 amino acids: CASSQDNPRNTEAFF. The CDR3 DNA reads as TGCGCCAGCAGCCAAGATAACCCTAGGAACACTGAAGCTTTCTTT.

Note on this clone: The sample carries other DNA sequences with the same CDR3. This chain links TRBV27 with TRBJ2-7; D gene uncertain. Looked up from germline, CDR1 is MNHEY and CDR2 is SMNVEV (reference sequence). V lost 0 bases to trimming and J lost 3 bases, with 6 bases between them. The CDR3 runs to 13 residues. The CDR3: CASSLSNGYEQYF. The CDR3 DNA reads TGTGCCAGCAGTTTATCGAACGGCTACGAGCAGTACTTC.

The chain joins TRBV27 to TRBJ2-2; tentative D call: TRBD1 (6 bases). This CDR3 contains 17 residues. V dropped 2 bases and J dropped 4 bases, with 17 bases sitting between them. CDR1 is MNHEY and CDR2 is SMNVEV in the germline V gene (reference sequence). DNA of the CDR3: TGTGCCAGCAGTTTAAGATCAGGACAGACCTCCACCGGGGAGCTGTTTTTT. Its protein is CASSLRSGQTSTGELFF.

The V call is TRBV7-8, the J call TRBJ1-1; D may be TRBD1 (5 bases). V lost 2 bases and J lost 4, with 8 bases in between. This CDR3 has 13 amino acids. Germline values: CDR1 SGHVS, CDR2 FQNEAQ. CDR3 sequence reads: CASSLSGFTEAFF. The CDR3 region has the DNA TGTGCCAGCAGCTTATCAGGGTTCACTGAAGCTTTCTTT.

The chain is built from TRBV18 and TRBJ1-4; possible D gene TRBD1, 6 bases. The V end was cut by 4 bases, the J end by 4 bases, with 10 bases between. Germline CDR1 reads KGHSH; CDR2 reads LQKENI. This CDR3 is 14 amino acids long. CDR3 protein: CASSLQGNNEKLFF. CDR3 DNA: TGTGCCAGCTCACTACAGGGAAATAATGAAAAACTGTTTTTT.

V is TRBV30 and J is TRBJ1-1, with D possibly being TRBD1 (6 bases). CDR1 and CDR2 from the germline V gene are GTSNPN and SVGIG (reference sequence). The CDR3 runs to 13 residues. V was clipped by 4 bases and J by 10 bases, with 19 bases between them. CDR3 amino acids: CAWTPGQGLGAFF. The CDR3, as DNA: TGTGCCTGGACCCCTGGCCAGGGGCTTGGAGCTTTCTTT.

This clone appeared a single time. The chain is built from TRBV10-2 and TRBJ2-7; 13 nucleotides line up with TRBD2. The CDR3 spans 16 residues. The V and J ends lost 7 bases and 0 bases, in that order; junction bases with no gene match: 6. The germline V gene has CDR1 WSHSY and CDR2 SAAADI. The CDR3 DNA reads TGCGCCAGCACCAGGACTAGCGGGGGCCTCTCCTACGAGCAGTACTTC. It specifies CASTRTSGGLSYEQYF.

This chain joins TRBV5-1 and TRBJ2-5; the D is unclear. The germline gives CDR1 SGHRS, CDR2 YFSETQ. The CDR3 contains 13 residues. The V end was cut by 1 base, the J end by 5 bases, with 9 bases between. The CDR3, as DNA: TGCGCCAGCAGCTTGATCGTGGGCGAGACCCAGTACTTC. Translating it yields CASSLIVGETQYF.

As to this clone: The identical CDR3 is also encoded by other nucleotide sequences in the sample. The chain links TRBV27 to TRBJ2-1; D not certain. The CDR3 loop spans 13 amino acids. V was trimmed by 4 bases and J by 0 bases, leaving 4 bases between them. Germline assignment: CDR1 MNHEY and CDR2 SMNVEV (reference sequence). The CDR3 DNA reads as TGTGCCAGCAGTTGGGACTCCTACAATGAGCAGTTCTTC. Protein product: CASSWDSYNEQFF.

The V and J genes are TRBV19 and TRBJ2-7, with 9 bases fitting TRBD1. Germline V lookup: CDR1 LNHDA, CDR2 SQIVND (reference sequence). Trimming removed 6 bases from V and 1 base from J; junction bases left unmatched: 4. This CDR3 has 14 amino acids. CDR3 sequence (DNA): TGTGCCAGTAGCCCCGGGACAGGGTCCTACGAGCAGTACTTC. This sequence encodes CASSPGTGSYEQYF.

The chain is built from TRBV7-2 and TRBJ1-2, with 9 bases matching TRBD1. The CDR3 covers 13 residues. V trimming: 6 bases; J trimming: 6 bases; junction bases outside the gene matches: 5. Per the germline V gene, CDR1 is SGHTA and CDR2 is FQGNSA. This CDR3 is CASRADRGNGYTF. DNA of the CDR3: TGTGCCAGCAGAGCCGACAGGGGGAATGGCTACACCTTC.

The chain joins TRBV20-1 to TRBJ1-5; D remains ambiguous. The germline V gene has CDR1 DFQATT and CDR2 SNEGSKA (reference sequence). V was shortened by 3 bases and J by 5 bases, with 8 bases between the two germline ends. The CDR3 runs 12 residues. CDR3 protein: CSASTSHQPQHF. The CDR3 bases are TGCAGTGCTAGTACATCCCATCAGCCCCAGCATTTT.

V gene TRBV10-3 combines with J gene TRBJ1-6; the match to TRBD1 covers 8 bases. From germline, CDR1 is ENHRY and CDR2 SYGVKD. The V and J ends lost 2 bases and 0 bases, in that order; junction bases with no gene match: 0. This CDR3 spans 16 amino acids. The CDR3 protein is CAISETGGSYNSPLHF. The DNA for the CDR3 is TGTGCCATCAGTGAGACAGGGGGCTCCTATAATTCACCCCTCCACTTT.

V is TRBV11-2 and J is TRBJ2-7; D is possibly TRBD1 (6 bases). The CDR3 consists of 13 residues. V was shortened by 4 bases and J by 0 bases, with 7 bases between the two germline ends. The germline V gene has CDR1 SGHAT and CDR2 FQNNGV. CDR3 sequence: CASSSDSSYEQYF. The DNA of the CDR3 is TGTGCCAGCAGCTCGGACAGCTCCTACGAGCAGTACTTC.

V usage is TRBV9 and J usage is TRBJ1-2; D not resolved. The CDR3 runs to 14 residues. The V gene lost 3 bases and the J gene lost 2 bases, with 11 bases spanning the gap. The germline V gene has CDR1 SGDLS and CDR2 YYNGEE. CDR3 in DNA: TGTGCCAGCAGCGGGGTGGGGATGAACTATGGCTACACCTTC. Its protein is CASSGVGMNYGYTF.

A few counts support this clone. The CDR3 DNA reads TGTGCCAGCAGCTTAAACCGGGACATCAAGTTCGGGGGCTACACCTTC. Residues: CASSLNRDIKFGGYTF. The chain uses TRBV7-2 and TRBJ1-2; tentatively, D is TRBD1 (6 bases). Germline values: CDR1 SGHTA, CDR2 FQGNSA. V was pared by 2 bases and J by 8 bases, with 21 bases between. This CDR3 comprises 16 residues.

The V gene is TRBV24-1, the J gene TRBJ2-3, with no clear D. The germline gives CDR1 KGHDR, CDR2 SFDVKD. This CDR3 contains 15 residues. V lost 9 bases and J lost 0, with 15 bases in between. CDR3 bases: TGTGCCACCGGCGTTTCAGGAATTAGCACAGATACGCAGTATTTT. Its protein product is CATGVSGISTDTQYF.

The chain employs TRBV2 and TRBJ2-3, with 12 bases lining up with TRBD2. The V segment lost 3 bases and the J segment 2 bases; nucleotides outside the gene matches: 6. Germline CDR1 is SNHLY and CDR2 is FYNNEI. This CDR3 contains 17 residues. The CDR3 bases are TGTGCCAGCAGTGATGAGGCTAGCGGGGGGGCCACAGATACGCAGTATTTT. Residues: CASSDEASGGATDTQYF.

The gene calls are TRBV5-1 and TRBJ2-3; TRBD1 matches at 9 bases. Germline CDR1 and CDR2: SGHRS and YFSETQ. Unmatched junction bases numbered 4, after V lost 2 bases and J lost 6 bases. The CDR3 covers 14 residues. This CDR3 reads CASSFRDREDTQYF. For the CDR3, the DNA is TGCGCCAGCAGCTTCCGGGACAGGGAGGATACGCAGTATTTT.

The gene calls are TRBV15 and TRBJ1-5, with no clear D. CDR1 and CDR2 from the germline V gene are LNHNV and YYDKDF (reference sequence). V lost 0 bases, J lost 0 bases, and 3 bases lay in between. This CDR3 contains 14 residues. CDR3 sequence (DNA): TGTGCCACCAGCAGAGAGTATAGCAATCAGCCCCAGCATTTT. Protein product: CATSREYSNQPQHF. Supplemented by reference TRBV15 and TRBJ1-5, the full variable domain reads DAMVIQNPRYQVTQFGKPVTLSCSQTLNHNVMYWYQQKSSQAPKLLFHYYDKDFNNEADTPDNFQSRRPNTSFCFLDIRSPGLGDTAMYLCATSREYSNQPQHFGDGTRLSIL.

This clone was recorded a few times. The chain joins TRBV5-5 to TRBJ2-1; 11 bases match TRBD2. CDR1 and CDR2 from the germline V gene are SGHKS and YYEKEE (reference sequence). Germline trimming cut 4 bases from V and 6 bases from J; bases unmatched to any gene: 6. This CDR3 has 15 residues. The CDR3, as DNA: TGTGCCAGCAGCGCGAGACTAGCGGGACTCAATGAGCAGTTCTTC. This sequence encodes CASSARLAGLNEQFF.